This T cell receptor (beta chain) appears in the sequencing data of a study of CXCR3-negative and CXCR3-positive naive CD8 T cells (dated by TCRdb to between 2018 and 2020). Looking at the study overall: In total, 130 million to 150 million TRB reads were obtained, corresponding to roughly 1.5 +/- 0.3 million reads per library. Diversity and physicochemical repertoire analyses covered about a dozen donors pooled from two independent experiments. TRBV-TRBJ cluster analysis included naive subsets from 5 donors and memory cells from 3 donors. Summary of the overall study and its limitations: Compared with CXCR3-negative naive cells, CXCR3-positive naive cells had TRB CDR3s with higher hydrophobicity (lower Kidera factor 4), lower energy, and higher strength and volume indices. Surface CD5, linked to self-reactivity in mice, was comparable between naive subsets; TCR interaction strength was therefore also inferred from TRB CDR3 physicochemical properties. Both naive subsets had comparably high repertoire diversity, while memory CD8+ T cells had much lower repertoire diversity. Because CXCR3 expression was partially decreased after cryopreservation, freshly isolated PBMCs were used for most assays. Within the same donor, TRBV-TRBJ usage looked similar between naive CXCR3-negative and CXCR3-positive cells, but memory cells had distinct patterns.

From the cysteine up to the phenylalanine, the CDR3 has a length of 15 residues. Nucleotide data are not available. On this clonotype itself: This clone's antigen is unknown.

For every CD8+ T cell subset, approximately 300,000 cells were flow-sorted straight into RLT lysis buffer, and each subset was sorted in triplicate. Naive CD8+ T cells were defined stringently as CD45RO-CCR7+CD27+CD95- to exclude memory contaminants. Peripheral blood mononuclear cells were isolated from buffy coats using standard density gradient centrifugation. A FACSAria III was used to flow-sort naive CXCR3-negative and CXCR3-positive CD8+ T cells. Total RNA was extracted from sorted cells with an RNeasy Mini Kit. The run used a NextSeq 550. The Human TCR Profiling Kit (MiLaboratory) was used to make UMI-labeled 5' RACE TRB cDNA libraries. cDNA synthesis used the entire amount of extracted RNA, and PCR amplification then used the entire amount of cDNA produced. Libraries were prepared in parallel using an identical number of PCR cycles. The published analysis was carried out like this. With a minimum of two reads required per UMI, MIGEC and MiXCR pulled out about 50,000 +/- 10,000 unique UMI-labeled TRB cDNA molecules from each library. Each library averaged 40,000 +/- 10,000 functional in-frame TRB CDR3 nucleotide clonotypes without stop codons. Diversity metrics, including normalized Shannon-Wiener and Chao1, were computed in VDJtools after downsampling to 5000 UMI-labeled TRB molecules per sample. VDJtools was used to calculate clonotype-size-weighted physicochemical properties of the central five CDR3 residues, namely interaction energy, strength, volume and Kidera factor 4. The reads went through TCRdb reprocessing, and each CDR3 protein sequence gets one entry with no DNA. The V and J calls follow TCRdb's processing rather than the paper's. The sample's own table lists some 150,000 distinct CDR3 sequences. The top ten constitute around 0.28% of the sample.

Sequenced sample: naive CXCR3+ CD8+ T cells from blood. In light of the paper, this sample's cell subset or site label describes: CD45RO-CCR7+CD27+CD95- naive CD8+ T cells expressing CXCR3 (TNR3+). The sequence came from a human donor in good health. Some clones in this sample may be carry-over from other donors' samples. The chain couples TRBV21-1 to TRBJ2-1; lacking DNA, the TRBD1 call made by TCRdb goes unchecked. TRBV21-1 corresponds to a pseudogene. CDR3 reads: CASRTGQGFYNEQFF.